Listed below are T cell receptor beta chains from one sample, sequenced in a study of sequential checkpoint blockade in melanoma. Data came from immunoSEQ multiplex PCR; TCRdb stores just in-frame clones and leaves some out. This sample has around 16,000 clones, with 85% to 95% found just once. The starting material was CD8+ T cells sorted from blood (inferred from file names), obtained from a patient given nivolumab and ipilimumab in sequence. The receptors originated from a human donor with melanoma. Both conserved end residues are part of each CDR3. Each record gives: J gene, clone size, D gene, V gene, CDR3 DNA, CDR3 protein. The D gene is left open where the match is weak. Not every row has a clone size; where given, it reads once, few, many or a size class.

>TRBJ2-7|-|-|TRBV10-3
TGTGCCATCAGGGACAGCCCCTACGAGCAGTACTTC
CAIRDSPYEQYF
>TRBJ1-2|-|-|TRBV13
TGTGCCAGCACTAATTATCGCGGGGGCTACACCTTC
CASTNYRGGYTF
>TRBJ2-7|-|-|TRBV7-6
TGTGCCAGCAGCTCAGTCGACAGACCCTACGAGCAGTACTTC
CASSSVDRPYEQYF
>TRBJ2-2|-|TRBD1|TRBV4-2
TGTGCCAGCAGCCAAGGGACAGGGATGTTGAACACCGGGGAGCTGTTTTTT
CASSQGTGMLNTGELFF
>TRBJ2-7|-|TRBD1|TRBV30
TGTGCCTGGCTGGACAGGTCCTACGAGCAGTACTTC
CAWLDRSYEQYF
>TRBJ1-2|-|-|TRBV5-6
TGTGCCAGCAGCTACGGATCTGGCAGCGAAGGCTACACCTTC
CASSYGSGSEGYTF
>TRBJ2-7|-|TRBD2|TRBV27
TGTGCCAGCTCTTCGCCTAGCGGTGCCTACGAGCAGTACTTC
CASSSPSGAYEQYF
>TRBJ1-2|-|TRBD1|TRBV5-6
TGTGCCAGCAGCTTGGGCTTTATAGTGACAGGGGGCTACACCTTC
CASSLGFIVTGGYTF
>TRBJ1-6|once|-|TRBV4-3
TGCGCCAGCAGCCAATTCTCGGGAGGGGGGGATTCACCCCTCCACTTT
CASSQFSGGGDSPLHF
>TRBJ2-7|-|TRBD1|TRBV18
TGTGCCAGCTCACCCGGGACAGAAACAGACTACGAGCAGTACTTC
CASSPGTETDYEQYF
>TRBJ2-7|-|TRBD1|TRBV7-9
TGTGCCAGCAGCCCTCGGGCAGGGGGCTCCTACGAGCAGTACTTC
CASSPRAGGSYEQYF
>TRBJ2-7|-|-|TRBV19
TGTGCCAGTAATACGGGAATTGGTCAAATCTACGAGCAGTACTTC
CASNTGIGQIYEQYF
>TRBJ1-1|once|-|TRBV9
TGTGCCAGCAGCGTCCATGGACAGAGGAACACTGAAGCTTTCTTT
CASSVHGQRNTEAFF
>TRBJ2-7|-|TRBD2|TRBV5-6
TGTGCCAGCAGCGGGGGACTAGCGGGAGACGAGCAGTACTTC
CASSGGLAGDEQYF
>TRBJ2-7|-|-|TRBV13
TGTGCCAGCAGCTTAGTGTCGAAGCCCTACGAGCAGTACTTC
CASSLVSKPYEQYF
>TRBJ2-3|few|-|TRBV28
TGTGCCAGCAGTCTCCTCCCAGATACGCAGTATTTT
CASSLLPDTQYF
>TRBJ1-1|-|-|TRBV29-1
TGCAGCGCGGGGGGCACTGAAGCTTTCTTT
CSAGGTEAFF
>TRBJ1-1|-|-|TRBV30
TGTGCCTGGACCCTGGGGGGGAGCACTGAAGCTTTCTTT
CAWTLGGSTEAFF
>TRBJ1-2|-|TRBD1|TRBV27
TGTGCCAGCAGTTTATCGGGACAGGCTAAGGGCTACACCTTC
CASSLSGQAKGYTF
>TRBJ1-2|-|TRBD1|TRBV7-3
TGTGCCAGCAGCTTAGGACAGGGGATCGGTGGCTACACCTTC
CASSLGQGIGGYTF
>TRBJ2-7|-|TRBD1|TRBV27
TGTGCCAGCAGTTTATCAGGGGGCGTATGGTACGAGCAGTACTTC
CASSLSGGVWYEQYF
>TRBJ2-7|-|TRBD2|TRBV27
TGTGCCAGCAGTCCCTGGACTAGCGGGACCTACGAGCAGTACTTC
CASSPWTSGTYEQYF
>TRBJ1-4|-|-|TRBV6-5
TGTGCCAGCAGCCCACGACAGGTTGAAAAACTGTTTTTT
CASSPRQVEKLFF
>TRBJ1-2|-|TRBD1|TRBV5-6
TGTGCCAGCAGCCCTGGACAGGGGTACTATGGCTACACCTTC
CASSPGQGYYGYTF
>TRBJ1-5|-|-|TRBV2
TGTGCCAGCACTCCTCAAAGAGTAGGCAATCAGCCCCAGCATTTT
CASTPQRVGNQPQHF
>TRBJ2-7|-|TRBD1|TRBV27
TGTGCCAGCAGCCCCGGGACAGGGAGTTGGAACGAGCAGTACTTC
CASSPGTGSWNEQYF
>TRBJ1-1|-|-|TRBV4-1
TGCGCCAGCAGCCAAGACCCAGGAATCACTGAAGCTTTCTTT
CASSQDPGITEAFF
>TRBJ2-7|-|-|TRBV23-1
TGCGCCAGCAGCCCCCTGGGAGGCTCCTACGAGCAGTACTTC
CASSPLGGSYEQYF
>TRBJ2-7|-|TRBD1|TRBV2
TGTGCCAGCAGCGGGGTTGGGGGACAGAGGTCATACGAGCAGTACTTC
CASSGVGGQRSYEQYF
>TRBJ1-1|once|-|TRBV6-1
TGTGCCAGCAGCTTTCCACAGGGCCCTGAAGCTTTCTTT
CASSFPQGPEAFF
>TRBJ2-7|-|TRBD1|TRBV19
TGTGCCAGTAGTGCGCTGACAGGGGGCTTTGACGAGCAGTACTTC
CASSALTGGFDEQYF
>TRBJ2-1|-|-|TRBV4-3
TGCGCCAGCAGCCAAGATAGGACAGCGGTCAATGAGCAGTTCTTC
CASSQDRTAVNEQFF
>TRBJ2-1|-|TRBD2|TRBV19
TGTGCCACTGAGGAGGGACTAGGGAACAATGAGCAGTTCTTC
CATEEGLGNNEQFF